This T cell receptor (beta chain) was recovered during a study of blood T cell repertoires in COVID-19. About the study: Both acute and convalescent COVID-19 samples were obtained from the United States, Italy and Spain. T cells, B-cell-depleted T cells, or PBMCs supplied cDNA or gDNA.

Germline V gives CDR1 LNHDA, CDR2 SQIVND (reference sequence). The CDR3 spans 17 residues. J was trimmed by 2 bases and V by 3 bases; bases with no gene match: 9. Under the authors' procedure: Reference gene primer amplification gave estimated nucleated cell counts. Assay used: immunoSEQ multiplex PCR; TCRdb lists only in-frame clones, some missing. V, J and clone size reflect that table, while D and trimming were determined from the DNA. The sample records about half a million clones, approximately 85% being singletons. Sequenced material: peripheral blood. The sequence came from a human donor in a cohort sampled during active COVID-19. V usage is TRBV19 and J usage is TRBJ1-5; TRBD1 agrees at 8 bases. The CDR3: CASSIGTGRAGNQPQHF. The CDR3 bases are TGTGCCAGTAGTATCGGGACAGGTCGGGCGGGCAATCAGCCCCAGCATTTT.